A selection of T cell receptor beta chains follows, all from one sample in a study of Graves' ophthalmopathy and Graves' hyperthyroidism. TCRdb re-called the multiplex PCR reads through MiXCR, storing one row per CDR3 protein. The top ten clones hold approximately 13% of a sample with about 340,000 distinct CDR3 sequences, 17% of them seen once. The specimen sequenced was peripheral blood. The origin of the receptors is an adult man with Graves' ophthalmopathy. Both conserved end residues are part of each CDR3. D genes are given only for firm matches. A clone size is listed for some rows: how often the clone was seen (once, few, many), or a class if it is expanded.

d_gene	v_gene	abundance	j_gene	CDR3aa	CDR3nt
-	TRBV29-1	many	TRBJ1-2	CSVTGSILLGYGYTF	TGCAGCGTTACAGGGAGTATTCTTCTAGGCTATGGCTACACCTTC
TRBD1	TRBV6-2/TRBV6-3	-	TRBJ2-7	CASSIRTGITYEQYF	TGTGCCAGCAGCATCCGGACAGGAATTACCTACGAGCAGTACTTC
-	TRBV27	-	TRBJ2-5	CASSLRLRTEQETQYF	TGTGCCAGCAGCCTTCGTCTGCGGACGGAGCAAGAGACCCAGTACTTC
-	TRBV6-2/TRBV6-3	many	TRBJ2-7	CASSPDQPYEQYF	TGTGCCAGCAGTCCGGACCAACCCTACGAGCAGTACTTC
-	TRBV29-1	many	TRBJ2-7	CSVAGTESSYEQYF	TGCAGCGTCGCGGGGACTGAAAGCTCCTACGAGCAGTACTTC
-	TRBV29-1	many	TRBJ1-2	CSVESGGFGGYTF	TGCAGCGTTGAATCTGGGGGATTCGGAGGCTACACCTTC
-	TRBV7-2	-	TRBJ2-5	CASSSAAEWGQYF	TGTGCCAGCAGCTCCGCCGCGGAGTGGGGCCAGTACTTC
-	TRBV6-1	many	TRBJ1-2	CASTLRGVGYTF	TGTGCCAGCACCTTACGGGGGGTTGGCTACACCTTC
-	TRBV30	-	TRBJ2-7	CAWSVLGPPYEQYF	TGTGCCTGGAGTGTACTAGGACCACCCTACGAGCAGTACTTC
-	TRBV9	many	TRBJ2-2	CASSVSLRDTGELFF	TGTGCCAGCAGCGTTTCGCTGCGGGACACCGGGGAGCTGTTTTTT
TRBD1	TRBV7-2	-	TRBJ2-7	CASSDVGTGVSEQYF	TGTGCCAGCAGCGATGTGGGGACAGGGGTTAGCGAGCAGTACTTC
-	TRBV6-1	many	TRBJ1-3	CASMSTGNTIYF	TGTGCCAGCATGAGTACTGGAAACACCATATATTTT
TRBD2	TRBV7-2	-	TRBJ2-7	CASSQTSGELYEQYF	TGTGCCAGCAGCCAGACTAGCGGGGAGCTCTACGAGCAGTACTTC
-	TRBV6-1	few	TRBJ2-7	CASGKDTISYEQYF	TGTGCCAGCGGCAAGGACACTATATCCTACGAGCAGTACTTC
-	TRBV28	many	TRBJ1-5	CASSLGGNSNQPQHF	TGTGCCAGCAGTTTAGGGGGGAACAGCAATCAGCCCCAGCATTTT
-	TRBV12-3/TRBV12-4	many	TRBJ1-3	CASSLARLNTIYF	TGTGCCAGCAGTTTAGCCCGGCTAAACACCATATATTTT
-	TRBV7-2	few	TRBJ2-5	CASSLDGADGETQYF	TGTGCCAGCAGCTTAGATGGGGCGGACGGGGAGACCCAGTACTTC
TRBD2	TRBV5-1	many	TRBJ2-5	CASSQEAGAGETQYF	TGCGCCAGCAGCCAGGAAGCGGGAGCCGGGGAGACCCAGTACTTC
TRBD2	TRBV15	many	TRBJ2-2	CATSRMGLAGDGELFF	TGTGCCACCAGCAGAATGGGACTAGCGGGAGACGGGGAGCTGTTTTTT
-	TRBV6-5	many	TRBJ1-2	CASSNRQDYYF	TGTGCCAGCAGTAACCGACAGGACTACTACTTC
-	TRBV11-2	many	TRBJ1-2	CASSFGGAWNGYTF	TGTGCCAGCAGCTTCGGGGGCGCGTGGAATGGCTACACCTTC
TRBD1	TRBV6-1	-	TRBJ1-2	CASTPSGTGDGYTF	TGTGCCAGCACCCCATCCGGGACAGGGGATGGCTACACCTTC
-	TRBV6-1	many	TRBJ2-4	CASTTPEGNIQYF	TGTGCCAGCACCACCCCAGAGGGAAACATTCAGTACTTC
TRBD1	TRBV7-2	many	TRBJ2-2	CASSALTGGSGELFF	TGTGCCAGCAGCGCCTTGACAGGGGGCAGTGGGGAGCTGTTTTTT
TRBD1	TRBV5-1	many	TRBJ1-1	CASSLEGQANTEAFF	TGCGCCAGCAGCTTGGAAGGACAGGCGAACACTGAAGCTTTCTTT
TRBD1	TRBV12-3/TRBV12-4	many	TRBJ1-1	CASNLPSRRDRRETEAFF	TGTGCCAGCAATCTCCCCTCCCGTCGGGACAGGAGGGAAACTGAAGCTTTCTTT
-	TRBV12-3/TRBV12-4	many	TRBJ1-2	CASSLAPGDGYTF	TGTGCCAGCAGTTTAGCCCCGGGGGATGGCTACACCTTC
TRBD1	TRBV6-2/TRBV6-3	-	TRBJ1-1	CASSYAGTGAIEAFF	TGTGCCAGCAGTTACGCGGGGACAGGGGCTATTGAAGCTTTCTTT
-	TRBV6-1	-	TRBJ1-2	CASSEVYDAANYGYTF	TGTGCCAGCAGTGAAGTGTATGACGCGGCTAACTATGGCTACACCTTC
TRBD2	TRBV30	many	TRBJ2-3	CAEGLGNTDTQYF	TGTGCCGAAGGACTAGGGAACACAGATACGCAGTATTTT
-	TRBV11-1	many	TRBJ1-5	CASSSGQAPYSNQPQHF	TGTGCCAGCAGCTCTGGGCAGGCCCCCTATAGCAATCAGCCCCAGCATTTT
-	TRBV11-2	few	TRBJ2-2	CASSLDIYTGELFF	TGTGCCAGCAGCTTAGACATTTACACCGGGGAGCTGTTTTTT
TRBD1	TRBV11-2	many	TRBJ2-2	CASSSTGGWTGELFF	TGTGCCAGCAGCTCGACAGGGGGCTGGACCGGGGAGCTGTTTTTT
-	TRBV6-2/TRBV6-3	many	TRBJ1-2	CASNRDRIYGYTF	TGTGCCAGCAACCGGGACCGAATCTATGGCTACACCTTC
TRBD1	TRBV3-1	many	TRBJ2-4	CASSQDIRQGANLHIQYF	TGTGCCAGCAGCCAAGATATCCGGCAGGGGGCTAATTTGCACATTCAGTACTTC
-	TRBV6-2/TRBV6-3	many	TRBJ2-7	CASSYPGGTVRYEQYF	TGTGCCAGCAGTTACCCAGGCGGGACAGTACGCTACGAGCAGTACTTC
TRBD2	TRBV9	-	TRBJ2-2	CASTPPGGGRELFF	TGTGCCAGCACCCCACCGGGGGGTGGCCGGGAGCTGTTTTTT
TRBD2	TRBV12-3/TRBV12-4	many	TRBJ2-3	CASSLSGTSDTDTQYF	TGTGCCAGCAGTTTAAGCGGGACTAGCGACACAGATACGCAGTATTTT
-	TRBV6-1	many	TRBJ2-2	CASTLEDTGELFF	TGTGCCAGCACTCTGGAGGACACCGGGGAGCTGTTTTTT
-	TRBV3-1	-	TRBJ1-2	CASSAGLYGYTF	TGTGCCAGCAGCGCTGGGCTCTATGGCTACACCTTC
-	TRBV12-3/TRBV12-4	many	TRBJ2-5	CASSLAPTPLGETQYF	TGTGCCAGCAGCTTGGCCCCGACGCCCCTAGGGGAGACCCAGTACTTC
TRBD1	TRBV5-1	few	TRBJ2-5	CASSNRQGQVTQYF	TGCGCCAGCAGCAACCGACAGGGACAAGTGACCCAGTACTTC